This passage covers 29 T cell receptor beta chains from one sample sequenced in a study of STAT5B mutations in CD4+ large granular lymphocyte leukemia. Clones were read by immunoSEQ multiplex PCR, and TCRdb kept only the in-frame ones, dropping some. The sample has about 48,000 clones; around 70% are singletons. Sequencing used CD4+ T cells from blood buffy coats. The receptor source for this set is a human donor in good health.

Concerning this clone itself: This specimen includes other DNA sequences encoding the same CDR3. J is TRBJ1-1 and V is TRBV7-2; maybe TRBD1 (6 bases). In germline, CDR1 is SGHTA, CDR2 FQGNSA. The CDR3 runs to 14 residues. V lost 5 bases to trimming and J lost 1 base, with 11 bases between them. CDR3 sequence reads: CASSLLGGNTEAFF. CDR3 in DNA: TGTGCCAGCAGCCTCTTAGGGGGGAACACTGAAGCTTTCTTT.

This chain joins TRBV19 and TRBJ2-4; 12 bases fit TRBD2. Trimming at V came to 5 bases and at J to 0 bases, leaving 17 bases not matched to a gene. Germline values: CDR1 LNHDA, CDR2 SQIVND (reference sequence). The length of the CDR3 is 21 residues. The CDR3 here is CASSLRRLAGVTELAKNIQYF. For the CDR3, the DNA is TGTGCCAGTAGTCTTCGCCGACTAGCGGGGGTGACTGAGCTAGCCAAAAACATTCAGTACTTC.

In nucleotides, the CDR3 is TGCGCCAGCAGCTCATCGACAGCTGCAGGGGAAAAACTGTTTTTT. It is translated as CASSSSTAAGEKLFF. J is TRBJ1-4 and V is TRBV5-1; tentatively, D is TRBD1 (5 bases). Germline loops: CDR1 SGHRS, CDR2 YFSETQ. CDR3 length equals 15 residues. The V end was cut by 3 bases, the J end by 8 bases, with 17 bases between.

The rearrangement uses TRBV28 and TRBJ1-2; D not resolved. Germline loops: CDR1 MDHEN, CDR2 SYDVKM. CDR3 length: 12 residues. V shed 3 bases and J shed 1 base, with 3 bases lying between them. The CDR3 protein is CASSFGNYGYTF. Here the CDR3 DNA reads TGTGCCAGCAGTTTTGGTAACTATGGCTACACCTTC.

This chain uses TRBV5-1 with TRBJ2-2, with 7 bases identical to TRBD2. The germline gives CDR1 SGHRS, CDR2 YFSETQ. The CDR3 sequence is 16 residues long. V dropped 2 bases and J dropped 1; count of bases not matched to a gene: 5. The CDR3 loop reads CASSFLPSGNTGELFF. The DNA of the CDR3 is TGCGCCAGCAGCTTCCTGCCTAGCGGGAACACCGGGGAGCTGTTTTTT.

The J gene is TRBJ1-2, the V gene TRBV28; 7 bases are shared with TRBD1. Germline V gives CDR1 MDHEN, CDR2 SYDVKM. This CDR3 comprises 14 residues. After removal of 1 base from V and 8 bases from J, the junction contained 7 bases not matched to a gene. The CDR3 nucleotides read TGTGCCAGCAGTTTATTCAAGGGGGCGGAGGGCTACACCTTC. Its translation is CASSLFKGAEGYTF.

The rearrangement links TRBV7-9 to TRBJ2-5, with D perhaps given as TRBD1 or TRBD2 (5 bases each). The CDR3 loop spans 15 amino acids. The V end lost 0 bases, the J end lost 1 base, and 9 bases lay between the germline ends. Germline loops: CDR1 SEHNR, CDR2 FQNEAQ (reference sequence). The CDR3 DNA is TGTGCCAGCAGCTTAGCGGGACCAATCCAAGAGACCCAGTACTTC. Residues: CASSLAGPIQETQYF.

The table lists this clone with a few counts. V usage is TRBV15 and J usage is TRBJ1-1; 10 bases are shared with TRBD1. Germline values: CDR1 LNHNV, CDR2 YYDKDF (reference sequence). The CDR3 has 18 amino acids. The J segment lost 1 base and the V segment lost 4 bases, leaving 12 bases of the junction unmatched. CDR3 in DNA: TGTGCCACCAGCACTGACAGGGGGCAAACAAAAAGGAACACTGAAGCTTTCTTT. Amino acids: CATSTDRGQTKRNTEAFF.

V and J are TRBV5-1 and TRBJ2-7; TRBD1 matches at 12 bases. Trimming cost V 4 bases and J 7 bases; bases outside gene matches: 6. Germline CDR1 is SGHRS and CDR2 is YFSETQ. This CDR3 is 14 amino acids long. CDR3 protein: CASSGGTGGGEQYF. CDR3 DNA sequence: TGCGCCAGCAGCGGGGGGACAGGGGGCGGAGAGCAGTACTTC. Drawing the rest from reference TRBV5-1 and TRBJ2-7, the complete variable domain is KAGVTQTPRYLIKTRGQQVTLSCSPISGHRSVSWYQQTPGQGLQFLFEYFSETQRNKGNFPGRFSGRQFSNSRSEMNVSTLELGDSALYLCASSGGTGGGEQYFGPGTRLTVT.

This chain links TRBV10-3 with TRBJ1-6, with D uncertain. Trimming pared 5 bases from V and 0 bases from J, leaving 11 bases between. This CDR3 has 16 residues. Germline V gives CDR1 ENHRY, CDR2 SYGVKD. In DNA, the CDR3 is TGTGCCATCAGTTCCACAGCGAGCTCCTATAATTCACCCCTCCACTTT. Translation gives CAISSTASSYNSPLHF.

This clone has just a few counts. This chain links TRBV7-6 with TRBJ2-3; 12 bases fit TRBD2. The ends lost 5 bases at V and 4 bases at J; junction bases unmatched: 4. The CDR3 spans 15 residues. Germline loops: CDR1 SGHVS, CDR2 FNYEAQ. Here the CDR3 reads CASSPTSGGPDTQYF. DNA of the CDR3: TGTGCCAGCAGCCCGACTAGCGGGGGACCAGATACGCAGTATTTT.

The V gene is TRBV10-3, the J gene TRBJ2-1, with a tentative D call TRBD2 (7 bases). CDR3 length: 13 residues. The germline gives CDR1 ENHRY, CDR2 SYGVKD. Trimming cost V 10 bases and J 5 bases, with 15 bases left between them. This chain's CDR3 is CATWGGADNEQFF. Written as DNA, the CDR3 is TGTGCCACTTGGGGGGGGGCGGACAATGAGCAGTTCTTC.

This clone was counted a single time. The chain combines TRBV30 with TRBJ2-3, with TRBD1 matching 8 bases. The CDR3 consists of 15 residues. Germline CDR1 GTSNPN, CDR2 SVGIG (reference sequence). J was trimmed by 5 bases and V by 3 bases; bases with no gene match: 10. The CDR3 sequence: CAWSPLRGRGDTQYF. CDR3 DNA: TGTGCCTGGAGCCCGCTCAGGGGGCGCGGAGATACGCAGTATTTT.

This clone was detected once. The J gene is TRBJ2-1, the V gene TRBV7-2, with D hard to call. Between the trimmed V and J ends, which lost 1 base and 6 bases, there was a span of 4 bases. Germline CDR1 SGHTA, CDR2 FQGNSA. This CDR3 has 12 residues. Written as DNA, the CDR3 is TGTGCCAGCAGCTTAGGTCGCAATGAGCAGTTCTTC. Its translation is CASSLGRNEQFF. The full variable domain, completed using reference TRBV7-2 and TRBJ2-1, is GAGVSQSPSNKVTEKGKDVELRCDPISGHTALYWYRQSLGQGLEFLIYFQGNSAPDKSGLPSDRFSAERTGGSVSTLTIQRTQQEDSAVYLCASSLGRNEQFFGPGTRLTVL.

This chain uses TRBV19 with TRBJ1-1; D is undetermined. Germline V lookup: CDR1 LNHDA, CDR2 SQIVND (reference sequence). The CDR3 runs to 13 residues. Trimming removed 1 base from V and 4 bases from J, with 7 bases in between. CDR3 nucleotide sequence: TGTGCCAGTAGTATAGGTTTTGGCACTGAAGCTTTCTTT. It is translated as CASSIGFGTEAFF.

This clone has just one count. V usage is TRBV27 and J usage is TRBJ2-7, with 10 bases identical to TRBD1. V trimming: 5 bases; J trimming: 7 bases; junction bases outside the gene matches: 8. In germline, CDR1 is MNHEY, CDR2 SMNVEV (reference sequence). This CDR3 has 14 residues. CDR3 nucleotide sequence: TGTGCCAGCAGTAACCGGGACAGGGGCGGTGAGCAGTACTTC. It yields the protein CASSNRDRGGEQYF.

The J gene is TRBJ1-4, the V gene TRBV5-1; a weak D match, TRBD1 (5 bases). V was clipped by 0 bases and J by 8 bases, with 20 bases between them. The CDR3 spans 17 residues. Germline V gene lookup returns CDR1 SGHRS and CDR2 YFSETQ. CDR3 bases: TGCGCCAGCAGCTTGGGCGGGGGGGTGCCCGATCAAGAAAAACTGTTTTTT. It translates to CASSLGGGVPDQEKLFF. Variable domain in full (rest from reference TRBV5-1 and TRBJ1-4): KAGVTQTPRYLIKTRGQQVTLSCSPISGHRSVSWYQQTPGQGLQFLFEYFSETQRNKGNFPGRFSGRQFSNSRSEMNVSTLELGDSALYLCASSLGGGVPDQEKLFFGSGTQLSVL.

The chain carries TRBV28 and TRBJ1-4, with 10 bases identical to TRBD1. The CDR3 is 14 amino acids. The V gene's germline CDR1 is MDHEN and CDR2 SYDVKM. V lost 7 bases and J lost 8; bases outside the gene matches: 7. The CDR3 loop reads CASNTGQGVEKLFF. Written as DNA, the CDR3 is TGTGCCAGCAATACTGGACAGGGGGTAGAAAAACTGTTTTTT.

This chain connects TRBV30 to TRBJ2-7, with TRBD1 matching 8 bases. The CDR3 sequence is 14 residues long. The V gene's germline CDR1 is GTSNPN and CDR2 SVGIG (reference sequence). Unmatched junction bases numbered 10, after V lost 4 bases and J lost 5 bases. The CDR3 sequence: CAWKREDRVHEQYF. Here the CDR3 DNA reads TGTGCCTGGAAAAGGGAGGACAGGGTCCACGAGCAGTACTTC.

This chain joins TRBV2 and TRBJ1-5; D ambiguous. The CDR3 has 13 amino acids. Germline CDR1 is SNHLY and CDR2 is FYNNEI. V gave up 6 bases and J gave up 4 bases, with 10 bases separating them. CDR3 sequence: CASRATVNQPQHF. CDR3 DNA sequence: TGTGCCAGCAGGGCAACCGTAAATCAGCCCCAGCATTTT. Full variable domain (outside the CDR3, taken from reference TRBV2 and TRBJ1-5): EPEVTQTPSHQVTQMGQEVILRCVPISNHLYFYWYRQILGQKVEFLVSFYNNEISEKSEIFDDQFSVERPDGSNFTLKIRSTKLEDSAMYFCASRATVNQPQHFGDGTRLSIL.

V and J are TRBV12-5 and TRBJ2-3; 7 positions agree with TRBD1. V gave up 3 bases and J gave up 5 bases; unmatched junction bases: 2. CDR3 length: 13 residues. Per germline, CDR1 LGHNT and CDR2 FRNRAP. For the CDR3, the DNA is TGTGCTAGTGGTTTAGCAGGGGGAGATACGCAGTATTTT. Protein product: CASGLAGGDTQYF.

CDR3 DNA: TGCGCCAGCTACCCCGACAGAATAAACACCGGGGAGCTGTTTTTT. The encoded protein is CASYPDRINTGELFF. This chain links TRBV5-1 with TRBJ2-2, with D tentatively TRBD1 (5 bases). The CDR3 length is 15 residues. V lost 7 bases and J lost 2, with 15 bases in between. Per germline, CDR1 SGHRS and CDR2 YFSETQ.

This CDR3 reads CASSPAGGPSSYEQYF. For the CDR3, the DNA is TGCGCCAGCAGCCCCGCCGGCGGGCCTAGCTCCTACGAGCAGTACTTC. V usage is TRBV4-1 and J usage is TRBJ2-7; TRBD2 is a possible D gene (5 bases). In germline, CDR1 is MGHRA, CDR2 YSYEKL. V was cut by 4 bases and J by 0 bases, with 16 bases left in between. This CDR3 is built from 16 residues.

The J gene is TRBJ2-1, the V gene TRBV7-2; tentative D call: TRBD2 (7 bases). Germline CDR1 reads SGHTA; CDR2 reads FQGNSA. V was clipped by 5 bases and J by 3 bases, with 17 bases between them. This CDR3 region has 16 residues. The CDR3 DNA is TGTGCCAGCAGCCCACCTCGGGGGGCCCTCTACAATGAGCAGTTCTTC. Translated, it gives CASSPPRGALYNEQFF.

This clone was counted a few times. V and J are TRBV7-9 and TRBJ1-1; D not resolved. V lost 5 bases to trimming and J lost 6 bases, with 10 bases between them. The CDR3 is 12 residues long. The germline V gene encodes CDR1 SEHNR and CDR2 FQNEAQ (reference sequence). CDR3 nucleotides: TGTGCCAGCAGCGCGGAGAGCGCTGAAGCTTTCTTT. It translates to CASSAESAEAFF.

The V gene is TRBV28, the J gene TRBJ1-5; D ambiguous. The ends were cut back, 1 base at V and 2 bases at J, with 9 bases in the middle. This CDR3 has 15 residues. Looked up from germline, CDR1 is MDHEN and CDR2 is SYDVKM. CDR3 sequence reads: CASSLSGMGNQPQHF. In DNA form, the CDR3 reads TGTGCCAGCAGTTTATCAGGTATGGGCAATCAGCCCCAGCATTTT. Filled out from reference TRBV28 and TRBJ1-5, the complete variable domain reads DVKVTQSSRYLVKRTGEKVFLECVQDMDHENMFWYRQDPGLGLRLIYFSYDVKMKEKGDIPEGYSVSREKKERFSLILESASTNQTSMYLCASSLSGMGNQPQHFGDGTRLSIL.

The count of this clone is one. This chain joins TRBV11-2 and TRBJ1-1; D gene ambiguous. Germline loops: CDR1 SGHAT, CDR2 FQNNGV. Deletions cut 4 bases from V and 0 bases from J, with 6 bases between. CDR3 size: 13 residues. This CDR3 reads CASSSGLNTEAFF. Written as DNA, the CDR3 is TGTGCCAGCAGCTCAGGCCTGAACACTGAAGCTTTCTTT.

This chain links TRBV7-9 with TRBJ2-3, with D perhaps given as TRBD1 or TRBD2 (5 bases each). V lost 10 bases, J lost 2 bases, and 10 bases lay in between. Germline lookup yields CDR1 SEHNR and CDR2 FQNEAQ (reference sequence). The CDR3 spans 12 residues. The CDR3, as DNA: TGTGCCACCCGGGACGACACAGATACGCAGTATTTT. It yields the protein CATRDDTDTQYF.

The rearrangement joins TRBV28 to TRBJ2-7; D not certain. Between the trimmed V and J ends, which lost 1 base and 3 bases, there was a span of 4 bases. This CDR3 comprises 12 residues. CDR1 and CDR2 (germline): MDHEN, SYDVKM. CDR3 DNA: TGTGCCAGCAGTTTATTTCTCTACGAGCAGTACTTC. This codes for CASSLFLYEQYF.